The T cell receptor (beta chain) under discussion was sequenced for a study of blood T cell repertoires in COVID-19. This clone was seen only once. The same CDR3 is also encoded by other DNA sequences in this sample. Per the original data handling: Reference gene primers were amplified, and this amplification served to estimate nucleated cell counts. Clones were sequenced by immunoSEQ multiplex PCR, and TCRdb holds only the in-frame ones, with some missing. V and J calls and clone size follow that table, whereas D and trimming were derived from the DNA. Counted here are approximately 170,000 clones, about four fifths occurring once; the ten biggest clones make up about a tenth. Trimming cost V 3 bases and J 4 bases, with 3 bases left between them. CDR3 length: 11 amino acids. In germline, CDR1 is LGHDT, CDR2 YNNKEL (reference sequence).

Sequenced input: peripheral blood. The receptor comes from a man between 70 and 80 years old with active or convalescent COVID-19. The rearrangement links TRBV3-1 (or the pseudogene TRBV3-2) to TRBJ1-1; no clear D gene. This CDR3 reads CASSQATEAFF. CDR3 DNA sequence: TGTGCCAGCAGCCAGGCCACTGAAGCTTTCTTT.